These 7 T cell receptor beta chains were all obtained from the same sample, sequenced in a study of blood T cell repertoires in COVID-19. Here immunoSEQ multiplex PCR was the method, and the copy in TCRdb shows in-frame clones only, minus some. The table includes 250,000 or so clones, about four fifths detected once. Specimen: PBMCs or T cells enriched from blood (not recorded which). Receptors originate from a man aged 55 to 70 who had recovered from COVID-19.

This clone was observed once. Other nucleotide sequences in the sample specify the same CDR3. J is TRBJ1-5 and V is TRBV19; D gene ambiguous. The CDR3 contains 11 residues. CDR1 and CDR2 (germline): LNHDA, SQIVND (reference sequence). V lost 6 bases to trimming and J lost 5 bases, with 5 bases between them. CDR3 in amino acids: CASRGDQPQHF. In nucleotides, the CDR3 is TGTGCCAGTAGGGGAGATCAGCCCCAGCATTTT. Variable domain in full (rest from reference TRBV19 and TRBJ1-5): DGGITQSPKYLFRKEGQNVTLSCEQNLNHDAMYWYRQDPGQGLRLIYYSQIVNDFQKGDIAEGYSVSREKKESFPLTVTSAQKNPTAFYLCASRGDQPQHFGDGTRLSIL.

The gene calls are TRBV24-1 and TRBJ1-4, with D perhaps TRBD1 (5 bases). CDR3 length equals 15 residues. With 5 bases removed from V and 0 bases from J, the gap between germline ends came to 9 bases. CDR1 and CDR2 from the germline V gene are KGHDR and SFDVKD. CDR3 DNA sequence: TGTGCCACCAGTGGCGGGGCTGCAACTAATGAAAAACTGTTTTTT. It is translated as CATSGGAATNEKLFF.

The V gene is TRBV7-3, the J gene TRBJ2-2, with D possibly matching TRBD1 (5 bases). Germline V gives CDR1 SGHTA, CDR2 FQGTGA. The CDR3 sequence is 16 residues long. Trimming shortened V by 1 base and J by 0 bases, and 9 bases separated the two germline ends. The DNA for the CDR3 is TGTGCCAGCAGCTTAATCAGGGTGCCGAACACCGGGGAGCTGTTTTTT. As protein: CASSLIRVPNTGELFF.

Written as DNA, the CDR3 is TGTGCCAGCTCACCCCGCACAGGCGGATCACCCCTCCACTTT. This gives the protein CASSPRTGGSPLHF. The V call is TRBV18, the J call TRBJ1-6; the D gene is possibly TRBD1 (5 bases). The CDR3 extends over 14 amino acids. Trimming removed 3 bases at V and 10 bases at J, with 13 bases between. CDR1 is KGHSH, CDR2 LQKENI, per germline.

The J gene is TRBJ2-7, the V gene TRBV7-2; 8 bases map to TRBD1. From germline, CDR1 is SGHTA and CDR2 FQGNSA. With 3 bases clipped from V and 1 base from J, the junction kept 2 bases outside the gene matches. The CDR3 has 14 residues. The CDR3 sequence: CASSFGTGSYEQYF. For the CDR3, the DNA is TGTGCCAGCAGCTTTGGGACAGGATCCTACGAGCAGTACTTC. Looking up the rest from reference TRBV7-2 and TRBJ2-7 gives the full variable domain: GAGVSQSPSNKVTEKGKDVELRCDPISGHTALYWYRQSLGQGLEFLIYFQGNSAPDKSGLPSDRFSAERTGGSVSTLTIQRTQQEDSAVYLCASSFGTGSYEQYFGPGTRLTVT.

This chain uses TRBV24-1 with TRBJ2-5, with a possible D match to TRBD1 (6 bases). Trimming cost V 10 bases and J 2 bases, with 16 bases left between them. This CDR3 region has 14 residues. Germline V gene lookup returns CDR1 KGHDR and CDR2 SFDVKD. This CDR3 is CATGDRQVQETQYF. CDR3 nucleotides: TGTGCCACGGGAGACAGGCAGGTGCAAGAGACCCAGTACTTC.

This chain links TRBV6-5 with TRBJ2-7; 7 bases match TRBD2. The germline V gene encodes CDR1 MNHEY and CDR2 SVGAGI. The CDR3 runs 14 residues. With V trimmed by 8 bases and J by 4 bases, 11 bases remained unmatched. The CDR3 nucleotides are TGTGCCAGCCGAGAGGGAGGGGCAGGGTACGAGCAGTACTTC. Amino acids: CASREGGAGYEQYF.